Listed here is a single T cell receptor beta chain. Its antigen is unknown. The study ran its PCR with 60 Vbeta and 13 Jbeta primers. In the authors' methods: The count from a later analysis was 60 million to 85 million unique TCR beta chains, 9 million to 12 million of them shared. Sequencing was performed with immunoSEQ multiplex PCR; in TCRdb, only in-frame clones are kept and a portion is missing. V and J calls and clone size follow that table, whereas D and trimming were derived from the DNA. The table has 280,000 or so clones, over 85% seen once. This specimen belongs to a study of cytomegalovirus exposure and HLA in healthy donors. In germline, CDR1 is SGHAT, CDR2 FQNNGV. Deletions cut 0 bases from V and 6 bases from J, with 21 bases between. This CDR3 spans 17 amino acids. General study findings and limits: The study reported that TCR beta sequences accurately predicted HLA-A and HLA-B alleles in most subjects. Prior analysis indicated that the majority of TCR beta V segments exhibited productivity approximately 90% or approximately 30% of the time.

This receptor was identified in a young woman in good health and CMV-seronegative. The chain is built from TRBV11-2 and TRBJ2-7, with D possibly being TRBD1 (6 bases). Sequencing was carried out using PBMCs. CDR3 coding DNA: TGTGCCAGCAGCTTAGAAATATCTCAGGGGCCCGGATCCGAGCAGTACTTC. It encodes CASSLEISQGPGSEQYF. Combining the CDR3 with reference TRBV11-2 and TRBJ2-7 gives the whole variable domain EAGVAQSPRYKIIEKRQSVAFWCNPISGHATLYWYQQILGQGPKLLIQFQNNGVVDDSQLPKDRFSAERLKGVDSTLKIQPAKLEDSAVYLCASSLEISQGPGSEQYFGPGTRLTVT.